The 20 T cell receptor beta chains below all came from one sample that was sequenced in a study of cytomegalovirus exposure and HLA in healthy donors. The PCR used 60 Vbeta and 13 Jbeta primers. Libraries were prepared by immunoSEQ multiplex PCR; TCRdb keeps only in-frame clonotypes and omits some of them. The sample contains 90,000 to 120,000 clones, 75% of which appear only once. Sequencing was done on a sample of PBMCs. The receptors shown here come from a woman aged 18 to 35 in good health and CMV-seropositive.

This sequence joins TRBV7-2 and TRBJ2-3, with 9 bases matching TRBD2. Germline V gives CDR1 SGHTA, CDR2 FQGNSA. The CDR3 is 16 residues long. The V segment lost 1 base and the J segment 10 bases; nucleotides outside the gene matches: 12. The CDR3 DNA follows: TGTGCCAGCAGCTTAGGTTTGAGCGGGAGGCTTCGGGCGCAGTATTTT. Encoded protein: CASSLGLSGRLRAQYF.

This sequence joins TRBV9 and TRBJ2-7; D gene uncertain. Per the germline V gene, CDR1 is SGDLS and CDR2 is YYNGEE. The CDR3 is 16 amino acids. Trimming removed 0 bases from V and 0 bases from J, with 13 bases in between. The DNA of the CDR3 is TGTGCCAGCAGCGTAGAAGGCGGTACAAGCTCCTACGAGCAGTACTTC. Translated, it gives CASSVEGGTSSYEQYF. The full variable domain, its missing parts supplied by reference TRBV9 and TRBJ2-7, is DSGVTQTPKHLITATGQRVTLRCSPRSGDLSVYWYQQSLDQGLQFLIQYYNGEERAKGNILERFSAQQFPDLHSELNLSSLELGDSALYFCASSVEGGTSSYEQYFGPGTRLTVT.

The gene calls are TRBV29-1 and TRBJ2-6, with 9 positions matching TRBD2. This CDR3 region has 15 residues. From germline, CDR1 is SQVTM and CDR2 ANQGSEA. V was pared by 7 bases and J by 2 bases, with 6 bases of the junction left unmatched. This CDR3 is CSAGGTSTGANVLTF. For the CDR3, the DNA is TGCAGCGCGGGGGGGACTAGCACTGGGGCCAACGTCCTGACTTTC.

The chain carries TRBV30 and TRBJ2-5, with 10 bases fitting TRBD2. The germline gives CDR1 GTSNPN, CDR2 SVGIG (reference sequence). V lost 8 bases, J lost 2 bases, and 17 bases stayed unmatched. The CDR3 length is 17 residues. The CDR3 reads CAGRWASGGGWQETQYF. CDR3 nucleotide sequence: TGTGCCGGAAGGTGGGCTAGCGGGGGAGGGTGGCAAGAGACCCAGTACTTC.

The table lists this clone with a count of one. The CDR3 nucleotides are TGCAGCGGATCCCTGACGGGAGTGGGCACAGATACGCAGTATTTT. It specifies CSGSLTGVGTDTQYF. The V call is TRBV29-1, the J call TRBJ2-3; D perhaps matches TRBD2 (6 bases). From germline, CDR1 is SQVTM and CDR2 ANQGSEA. Trimming cost V 7 bases and J 1 base, with 18 bases left between them. The CDR3 covers 15 residues.

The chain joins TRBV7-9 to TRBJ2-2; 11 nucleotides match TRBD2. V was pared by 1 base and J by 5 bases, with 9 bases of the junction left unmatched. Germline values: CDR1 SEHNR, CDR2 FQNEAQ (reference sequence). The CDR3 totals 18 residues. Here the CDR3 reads CASSLERFGTSGTGELFF. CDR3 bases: TGTGCCAGCAGCTTAGAACGTTTTGGGACTAGCGGAACCGGGGAGCTGTTTTTT. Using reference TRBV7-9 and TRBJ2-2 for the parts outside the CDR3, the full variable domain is DTGVSQNPRHKITKRGQNVTFRCDPISEHNRLYWYRQTLGQGPEFLTYFQNEAQLEKSRLLSDRFSAERPKGSFSTLEIQRTEQGDSAMYLCASSLERFGTSGTGELFFGEGSRLTVL.

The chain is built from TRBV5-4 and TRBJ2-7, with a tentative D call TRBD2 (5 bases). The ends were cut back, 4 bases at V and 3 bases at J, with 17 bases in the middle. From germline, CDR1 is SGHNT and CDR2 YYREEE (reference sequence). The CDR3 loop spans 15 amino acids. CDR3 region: CASSLGLDGIYEQYF. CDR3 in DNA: TGTGCCAGCAGCCTCGGACTGGATGGAATCTACGAGCAGTACTTC.

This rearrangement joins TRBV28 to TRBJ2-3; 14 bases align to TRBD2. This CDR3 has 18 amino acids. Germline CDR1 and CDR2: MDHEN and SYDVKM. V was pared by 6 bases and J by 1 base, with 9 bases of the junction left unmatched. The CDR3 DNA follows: TGTGCCAGCAGCACAAGGACTAGCGGGAGGCTGGGCACAGATACGCAGTATTTT. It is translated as CASSTRTSGRLGTDTQYF.

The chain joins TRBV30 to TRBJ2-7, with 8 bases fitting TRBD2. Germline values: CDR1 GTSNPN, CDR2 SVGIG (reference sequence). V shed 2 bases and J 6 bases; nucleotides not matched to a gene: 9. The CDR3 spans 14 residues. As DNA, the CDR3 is TGTGCCTGGAGTACGGGGGGGGGTCTCTCCGAGCAGTACTTC. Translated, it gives CAWSTGGGLSEQYF.

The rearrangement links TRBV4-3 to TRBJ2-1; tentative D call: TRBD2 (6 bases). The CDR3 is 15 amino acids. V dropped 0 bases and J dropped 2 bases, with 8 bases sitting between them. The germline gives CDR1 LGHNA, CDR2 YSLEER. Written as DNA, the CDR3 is TGCGCCAGCAGCCAAGATGGCGGGGCCTACAATGAGCAGTTCTTC. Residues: CASSQDGGAYNEQFF.

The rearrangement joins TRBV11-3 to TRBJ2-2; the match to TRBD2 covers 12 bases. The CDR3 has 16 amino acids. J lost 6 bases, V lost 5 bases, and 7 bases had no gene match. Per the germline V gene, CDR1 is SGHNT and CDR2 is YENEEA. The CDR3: CASSLRLAGAAGELFF. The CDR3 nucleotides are TGTGCCAGCAGCCTTCGACTAGCGGGAGCCGCCGGGGAGCTGTTTTTT. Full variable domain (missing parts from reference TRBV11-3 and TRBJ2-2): EAGVVQSPRYKIIEKKQPVAFWCNPISGHNTLYWYLQNLGQGPELLIRYENEEAVDDSQLPKDRFSAERLKGVDSTLKIQPAELGDSAVYLCASSLRLAGAAGELFFGEGSRLTVL.

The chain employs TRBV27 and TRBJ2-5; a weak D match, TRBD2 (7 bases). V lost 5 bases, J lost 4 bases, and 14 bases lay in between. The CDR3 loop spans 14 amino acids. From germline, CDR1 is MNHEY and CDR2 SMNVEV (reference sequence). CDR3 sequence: CASSPRRGGETQYF. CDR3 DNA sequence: TGTGCCAGCAGTCCGCGGAGGGGGGGAGAGACCCAGTACTTC.

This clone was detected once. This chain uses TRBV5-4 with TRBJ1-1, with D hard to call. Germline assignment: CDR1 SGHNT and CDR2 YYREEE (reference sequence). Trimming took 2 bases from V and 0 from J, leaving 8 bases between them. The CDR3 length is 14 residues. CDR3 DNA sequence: TGTGCCAGCAGCTTATCGGGAGTGAACACTGAAGCTTTCTTT. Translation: CASSLSGVNTEAFF.

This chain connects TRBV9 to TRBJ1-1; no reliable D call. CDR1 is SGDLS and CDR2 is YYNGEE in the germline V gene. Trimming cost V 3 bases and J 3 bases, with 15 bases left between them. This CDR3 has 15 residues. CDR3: CASSARGALDTEAFF. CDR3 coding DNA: TGTGCCAGCAGCGCCCGTGGAGCCTTGGACACTGAAGCTTTCTTT.

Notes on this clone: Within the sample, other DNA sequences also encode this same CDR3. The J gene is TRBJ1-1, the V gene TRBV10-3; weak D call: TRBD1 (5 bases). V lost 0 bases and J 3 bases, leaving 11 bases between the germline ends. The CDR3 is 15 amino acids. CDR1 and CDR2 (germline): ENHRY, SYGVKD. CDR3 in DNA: TGTGCCATCAGTGAGTCGGCGGGAGGGGACACTGAAGCTTTCTTT. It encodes CAISESAGGDTEAFF.

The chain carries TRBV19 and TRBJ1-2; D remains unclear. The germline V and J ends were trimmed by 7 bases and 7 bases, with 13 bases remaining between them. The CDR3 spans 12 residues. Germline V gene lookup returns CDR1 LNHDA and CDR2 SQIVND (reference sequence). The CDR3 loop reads CASNRGGSGYTF. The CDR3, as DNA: TGTGCCAGTAATCGAGGCGGGAGTGGCTACACCTTC.

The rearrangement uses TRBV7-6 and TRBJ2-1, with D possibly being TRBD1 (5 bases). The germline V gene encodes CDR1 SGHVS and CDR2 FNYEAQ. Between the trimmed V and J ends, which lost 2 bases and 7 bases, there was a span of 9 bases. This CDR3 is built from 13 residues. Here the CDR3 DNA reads TGTGCCAGCAGCTTAATAGGGGCGAATGAGCAGTTCTTC. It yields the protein CASSLIGANEQFF.

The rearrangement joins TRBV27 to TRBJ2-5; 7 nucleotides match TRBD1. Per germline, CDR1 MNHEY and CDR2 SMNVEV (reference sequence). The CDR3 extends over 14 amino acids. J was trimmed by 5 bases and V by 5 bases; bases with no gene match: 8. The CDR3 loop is CASSVQGPGETQYF. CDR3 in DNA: TGTGCCAGCAGTGTACAGGGGCCCGGGGAGACCCAGTACTTC.

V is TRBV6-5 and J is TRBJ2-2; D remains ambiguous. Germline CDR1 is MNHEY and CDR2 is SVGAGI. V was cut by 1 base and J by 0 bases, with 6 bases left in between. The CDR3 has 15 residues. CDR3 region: CASSYYYTNTGELFF. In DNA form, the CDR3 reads TGTGCCAGCAGTTACTACTATACGAACACCGGGGAGCTGTTTTTT.

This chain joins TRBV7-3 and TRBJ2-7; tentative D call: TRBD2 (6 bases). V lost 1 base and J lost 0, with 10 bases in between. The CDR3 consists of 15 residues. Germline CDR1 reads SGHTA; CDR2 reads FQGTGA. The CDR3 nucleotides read TGTGCCAGCAGCTTAAGGGCTAGCGCCTCCTACGAGCAGTACTTC. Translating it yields CASSLRASASYEQYF.